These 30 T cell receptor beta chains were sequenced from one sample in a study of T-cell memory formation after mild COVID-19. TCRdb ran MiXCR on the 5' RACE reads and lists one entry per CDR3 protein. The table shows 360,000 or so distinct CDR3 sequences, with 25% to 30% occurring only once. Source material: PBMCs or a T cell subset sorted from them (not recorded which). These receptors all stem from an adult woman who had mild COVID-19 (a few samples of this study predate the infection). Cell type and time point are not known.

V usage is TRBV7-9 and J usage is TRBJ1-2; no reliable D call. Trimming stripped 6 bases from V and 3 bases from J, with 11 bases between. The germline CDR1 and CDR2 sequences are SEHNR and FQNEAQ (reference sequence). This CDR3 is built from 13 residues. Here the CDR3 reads CASSHGRHYGYTF. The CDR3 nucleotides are TGTGCCAGCAGTCACGGCAGACACTATGGCTACACCTTC.

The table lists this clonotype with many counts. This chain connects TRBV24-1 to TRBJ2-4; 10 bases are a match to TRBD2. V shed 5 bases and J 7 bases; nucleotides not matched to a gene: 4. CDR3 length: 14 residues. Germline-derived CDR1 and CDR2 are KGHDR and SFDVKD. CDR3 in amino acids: CATSAETSGNIQYF. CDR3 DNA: TGTGCCACCAGTGCAGAGACTAGCGGGAACATTCAGTACTTC.

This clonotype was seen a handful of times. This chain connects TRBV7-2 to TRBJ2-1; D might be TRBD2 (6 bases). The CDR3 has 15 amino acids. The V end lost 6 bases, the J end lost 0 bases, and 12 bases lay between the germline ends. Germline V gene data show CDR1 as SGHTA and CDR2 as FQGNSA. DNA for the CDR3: TGTGCCAGCAGGAACGCGGGGAGCTCCTACAATGAGCAGTTCTTC. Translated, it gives CASRNAGSSYNEQFF.

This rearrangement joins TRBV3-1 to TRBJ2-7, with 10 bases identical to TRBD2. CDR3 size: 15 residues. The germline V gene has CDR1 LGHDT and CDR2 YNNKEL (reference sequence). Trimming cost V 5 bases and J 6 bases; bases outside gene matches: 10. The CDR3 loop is CASSLKREGYAEQYF. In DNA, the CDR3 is TGTGCCAGCAGCTTGAAGCGGGAGGGCTACGCCGAGCAGTACTTC.

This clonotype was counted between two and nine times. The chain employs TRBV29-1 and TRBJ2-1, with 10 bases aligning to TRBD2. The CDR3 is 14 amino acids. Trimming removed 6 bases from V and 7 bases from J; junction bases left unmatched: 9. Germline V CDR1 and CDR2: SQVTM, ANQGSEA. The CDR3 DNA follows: TGCAGCGTCGACCTAGCGGGAGCGTGGAATGAGCAGTTCTTC. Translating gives CSVDLAGAWNEQFF.

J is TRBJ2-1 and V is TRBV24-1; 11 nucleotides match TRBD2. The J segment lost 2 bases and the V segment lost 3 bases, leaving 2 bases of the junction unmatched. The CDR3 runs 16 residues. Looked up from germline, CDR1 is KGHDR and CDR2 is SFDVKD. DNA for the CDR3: TGTGCCACCAGTGATCCACTAGCGGGAGCCTACAATGAGCAGTTCTTC. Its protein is CATSDPLAGAYNEQFF.

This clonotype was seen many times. CDR3 nucleotides: TGCGCCAGCAGCTTGGTGGTGAACACTGAAGCTTTCTTT. It codes for CASSLVVNTEAFF. V is TRBV5-1 and J is TRBJ1-1; D not certain. This CDR3 has 13 residues. Looked up from germline, CDR1 is SGHRS and CDR2 is YFSETQ. The ends were cut back, 0 bases at V and 0 bases at J, with 3 bases in the middle.

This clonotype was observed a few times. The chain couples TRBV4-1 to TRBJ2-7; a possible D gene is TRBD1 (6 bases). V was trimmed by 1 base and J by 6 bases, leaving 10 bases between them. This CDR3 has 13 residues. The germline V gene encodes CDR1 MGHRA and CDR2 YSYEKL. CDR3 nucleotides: TGCGCCAGCAGCCAAGTCAGGGGACCCGAGCAGTACTTC. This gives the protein CASSQVRGPEQYF.

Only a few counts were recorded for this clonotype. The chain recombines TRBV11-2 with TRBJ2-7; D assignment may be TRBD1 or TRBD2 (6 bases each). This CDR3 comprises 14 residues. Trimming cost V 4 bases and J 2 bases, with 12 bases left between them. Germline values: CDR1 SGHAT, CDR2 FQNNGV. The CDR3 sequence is CASSSPGGPYEQYF. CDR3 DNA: TGTGCCAGCAGCTCCCCTGGGGGGCCCTACGAGCAGTACTTC. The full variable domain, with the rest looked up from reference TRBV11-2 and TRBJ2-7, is EAGVAQSPRYKIIEKRQSVAFWCNPISGHATLYWYQQILGQGPKLLIQFQNNGVVDDSQLPKDRFSAERLKGVDSTLKIQPAKLEDSAVYLCASSSPGGPYEQYFGPGTRLTVT.

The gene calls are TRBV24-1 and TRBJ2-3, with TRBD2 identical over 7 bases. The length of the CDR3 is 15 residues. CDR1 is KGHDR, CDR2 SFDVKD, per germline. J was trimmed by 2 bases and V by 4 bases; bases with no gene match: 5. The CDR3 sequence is CATSDTRDYTDTQYF. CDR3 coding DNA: TGTGCCACCAGTGACACACGGGACTACACAGATACGCAGTATTTT.

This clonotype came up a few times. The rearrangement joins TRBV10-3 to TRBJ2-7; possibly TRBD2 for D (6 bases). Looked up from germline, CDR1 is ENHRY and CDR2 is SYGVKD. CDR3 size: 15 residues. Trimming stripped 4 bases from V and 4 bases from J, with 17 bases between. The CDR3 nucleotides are TGTGCCATCAGTGCGTTCGGGGCTAGCGCATACGAGCAGTACTTC. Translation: CAISAFGASAYEQYF.

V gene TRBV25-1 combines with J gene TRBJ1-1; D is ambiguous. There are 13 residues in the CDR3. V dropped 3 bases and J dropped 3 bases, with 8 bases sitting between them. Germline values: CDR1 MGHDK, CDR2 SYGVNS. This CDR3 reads CASSDIGDTEAFF. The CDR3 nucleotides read TGTGCCAGCAGTGACATAGGTGACACTGAAGCTTTCTTT. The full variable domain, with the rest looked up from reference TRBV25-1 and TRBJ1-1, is EADIYQTPRYLVIGTGKKITLECSQTMGHDKMYWYQQDPGMELHLIHYSYGVNSTEKGDLSSESTVSRIRTEHFPLTLESARPSHTSQYLCASSDIGDTEAFFGQGTRLTVV.

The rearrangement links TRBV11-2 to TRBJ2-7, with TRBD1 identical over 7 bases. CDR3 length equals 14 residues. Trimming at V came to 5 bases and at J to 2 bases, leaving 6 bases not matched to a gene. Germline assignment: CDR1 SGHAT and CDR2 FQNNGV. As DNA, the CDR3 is TGTGCCAGCAGCATTCGACAGGGCCCCTACGAGCAGTACTTC. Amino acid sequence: CASSIRQGPYEQYF.

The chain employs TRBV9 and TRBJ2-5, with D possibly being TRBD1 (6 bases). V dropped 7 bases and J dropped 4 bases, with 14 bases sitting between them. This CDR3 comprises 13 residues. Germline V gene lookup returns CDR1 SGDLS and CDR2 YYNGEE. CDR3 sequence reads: CASSDRPGETQYF. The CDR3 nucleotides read TGTGCCAGCTCGGACAGACCGGGAGAGACCCAGTACTTC.

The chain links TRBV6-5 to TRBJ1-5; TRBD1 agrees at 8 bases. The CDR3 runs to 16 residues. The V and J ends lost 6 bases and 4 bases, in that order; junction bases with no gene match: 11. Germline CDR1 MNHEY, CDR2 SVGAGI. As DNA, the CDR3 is TGTGCCAGCAGCCCCCTCCCCGGGACAGGAAATCAGCCCCAGCATTTT. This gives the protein CASSPLPGTGNQPQHF.

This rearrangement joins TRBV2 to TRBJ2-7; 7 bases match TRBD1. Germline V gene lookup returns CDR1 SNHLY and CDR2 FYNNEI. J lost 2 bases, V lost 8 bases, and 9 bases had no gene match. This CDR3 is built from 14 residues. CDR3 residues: CASAPDRTAYEQYF. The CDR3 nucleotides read TGTGCCAGCGCCCCGGACAGGACAGCCTACGAGCAGTACTTC. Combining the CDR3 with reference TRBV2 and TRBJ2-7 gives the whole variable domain EPEVTQTPSHQVTQMGQEVILRCVPISNHLYFYWYRQILGQKVEFLVSFYNNEISEKSEIFDDQFSVERPDGSNFTLKIRSTKLEDSAMYFCASAPDRTAYEQYFGPGTRLTVT.

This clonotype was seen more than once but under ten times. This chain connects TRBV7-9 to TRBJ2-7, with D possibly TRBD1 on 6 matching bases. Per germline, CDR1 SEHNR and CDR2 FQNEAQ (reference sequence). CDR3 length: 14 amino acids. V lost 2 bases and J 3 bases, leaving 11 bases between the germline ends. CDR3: CASSLQGTDYEQYF. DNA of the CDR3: TGTGCCAGCAGCTTACAGGGGACCGACTACGAGCAGTACTTC. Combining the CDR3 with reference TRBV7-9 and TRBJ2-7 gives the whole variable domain DTGVSQNPRHKITKRGQNVTFRCDPISEHNRLYWYRQTLGQGPEFLTYFQNEAQLEKSRLLSDRFSAERPKGSFSTLEIQRTEQGDSAMYLCASSLQGTDYEQYFGPGTRLTVT.

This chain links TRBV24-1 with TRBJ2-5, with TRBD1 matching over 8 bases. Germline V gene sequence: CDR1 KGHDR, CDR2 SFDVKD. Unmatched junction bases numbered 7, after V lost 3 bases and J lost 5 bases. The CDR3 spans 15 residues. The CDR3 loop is CATSDGSGGSETQYF. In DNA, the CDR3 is TGTGCCACCAGTGATGGATCAGGGGGCAGTGAGACCCAGTACTTC.

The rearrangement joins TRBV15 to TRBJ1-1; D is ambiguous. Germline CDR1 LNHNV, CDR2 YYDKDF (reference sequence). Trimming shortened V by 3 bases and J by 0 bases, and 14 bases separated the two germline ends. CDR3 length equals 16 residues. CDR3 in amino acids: CATSSLIGSMNTEAFF. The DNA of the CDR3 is TGTGCCACCAGCAGCCTAATAGGGTCTATGAACACTGAAGCTTTCTTT.

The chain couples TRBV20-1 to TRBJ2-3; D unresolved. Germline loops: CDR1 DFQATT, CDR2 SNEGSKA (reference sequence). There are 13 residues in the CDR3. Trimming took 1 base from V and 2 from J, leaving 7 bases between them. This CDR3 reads CSARGLVTDTQYF. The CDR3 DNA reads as TGCAGTGCTAGAGGACTCGTCACAGATACGCAGTATTTT.

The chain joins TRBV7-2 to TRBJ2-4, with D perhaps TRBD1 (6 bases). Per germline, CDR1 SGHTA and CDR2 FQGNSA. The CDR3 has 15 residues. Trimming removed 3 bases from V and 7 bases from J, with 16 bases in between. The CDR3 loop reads CASSFSGRQGNIQYF. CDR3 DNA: TGTGCCAGCAGCTTTTCAGGGCGGCAGGGGAACATTCAGTACTTC.

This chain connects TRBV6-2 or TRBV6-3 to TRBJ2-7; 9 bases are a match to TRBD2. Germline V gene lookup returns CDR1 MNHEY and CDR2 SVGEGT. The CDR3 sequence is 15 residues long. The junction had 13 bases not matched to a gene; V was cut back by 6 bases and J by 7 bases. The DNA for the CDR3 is TGTGCCAGCAGGCAGACTAGCGGATCCCCGGGGGAGCAGTACTTC. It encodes CASRQTSGSPGEQYF.

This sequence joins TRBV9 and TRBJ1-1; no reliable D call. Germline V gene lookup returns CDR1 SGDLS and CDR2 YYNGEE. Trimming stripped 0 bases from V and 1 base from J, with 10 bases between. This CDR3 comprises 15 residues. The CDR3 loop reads CASSVGSWTNTEAFF. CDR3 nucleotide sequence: TGTGCCAGCAGCGTAGGATCATGGACGAACACTGAAGCTTTCTTT.

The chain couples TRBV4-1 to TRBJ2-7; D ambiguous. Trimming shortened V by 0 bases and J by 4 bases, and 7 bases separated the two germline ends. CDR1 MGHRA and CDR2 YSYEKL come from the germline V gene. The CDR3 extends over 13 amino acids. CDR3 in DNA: TGCGCCAGCAGCCAAGAGATGACGTACGAGCAGTACTTC. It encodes CASSQEMTYEQYF.

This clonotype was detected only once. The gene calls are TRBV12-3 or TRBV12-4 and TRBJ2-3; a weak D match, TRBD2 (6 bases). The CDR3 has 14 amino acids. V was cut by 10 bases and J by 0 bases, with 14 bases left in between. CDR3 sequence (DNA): TGTGCCAACAGAGAGGGAGGAAGCACAGATACGCAGTATTTT. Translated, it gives CANREGGSTDTQYF.

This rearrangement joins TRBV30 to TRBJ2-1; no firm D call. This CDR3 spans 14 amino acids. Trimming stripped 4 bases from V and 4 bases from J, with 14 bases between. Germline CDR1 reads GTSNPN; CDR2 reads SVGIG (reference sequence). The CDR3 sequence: CAWIEGDSYNEQFF. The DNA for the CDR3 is TGTGCCTGGATCGAAGGAGACTCGTACAATGAGCAGTTCTTC.

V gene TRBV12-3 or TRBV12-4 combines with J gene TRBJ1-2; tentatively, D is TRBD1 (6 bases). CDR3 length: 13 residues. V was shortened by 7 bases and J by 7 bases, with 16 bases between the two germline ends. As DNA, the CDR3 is TGTGCCAGCAACTCTCAGGGGCCGGGTGGCTACACCTTC. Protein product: CASNSQGPGGYTF.

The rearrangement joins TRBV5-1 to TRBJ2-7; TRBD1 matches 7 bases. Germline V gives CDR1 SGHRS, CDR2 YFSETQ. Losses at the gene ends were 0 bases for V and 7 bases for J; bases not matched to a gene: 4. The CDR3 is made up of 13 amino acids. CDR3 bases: TGCGCCAGCAGCTTGGGGGACAGATCAGAGCAGTACTTC. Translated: CASSLGDRSEQYF. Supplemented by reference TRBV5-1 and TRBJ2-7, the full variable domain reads KAGVTQTPRYLIKTRGQQVTLSCSPISGHRSVSWYQQTPGQGLQFLFEYFSETQRNKGNFPGRFSGRQFSNSRSEMNVSTLELGDSALYLCASSLGDRSEQYFGPGTRLTVT.

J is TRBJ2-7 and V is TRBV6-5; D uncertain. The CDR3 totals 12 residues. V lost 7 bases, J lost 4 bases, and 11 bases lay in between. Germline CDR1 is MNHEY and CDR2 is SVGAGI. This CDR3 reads CASKTSIYEQYF. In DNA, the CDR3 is TGTGCCAGCAAGACCAGCATTTACGAGCAGTACTTC.

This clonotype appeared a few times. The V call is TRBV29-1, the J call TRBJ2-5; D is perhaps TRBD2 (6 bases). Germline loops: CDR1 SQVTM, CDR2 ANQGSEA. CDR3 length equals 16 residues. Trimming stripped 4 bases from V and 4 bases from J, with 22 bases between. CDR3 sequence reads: CSVGIGGGWGGETQYF. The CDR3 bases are TGCAGCGTTGGAATTGGCGGTGGCTGGGGAGGAGAGACCCAGTACTTC.